The source of this T cell receptor (beta chain) is a study of CD8+CD57+ T cells in acquired aplastic anemia. This CDR3 spans 14 amino acids. Germline CDR1 is SNHLY and CDR2 is FYNNEI. V shed 6 bases, J shed 4 bases, and the junction held 5 bases outside the gene matches. CD8+CD57+ cell expansion, shown by flow cytometry, had occurred in the patients selected for sequencing. Researchers used genomic DNA as the template to profile TCR beta VDJ and CDR3. TCRdb recomputed calls from the reads with MiXCR, one row per CDR3 protein. The table records approximately 470,000 distinct CDR3 sequences, 25% to 40% of them present only once. Study-level results: Patients and controls had in common some 30 CD8+ CDR3 sequences. In CD8+ cells, Simpson's diversity showed no significant difference between patients and controls.

A remark on this clonotype: As yet, its antigen is unknown.

The receptor comes from a human donor with aplastic anemia. V gene TRBV2 combines with J gene TRBJ2-3; 9 positions match TRBD2. The sequencing sample was made of sorted CD4+, CD8+, or CD8+CD57+ T cells (not recorded which) from PBMCs. CDR3 sequence reads: CASSLAGVADTQYF. As DNA, the CDR3 is TGTGCCAGCAGCTTAGCGGGGGTGGCAGATACGCAGTATTTT.